The 20 T cell receptor beta chains given below trace back to one sample, sequenced in a study of T cells in Graves' hyperthyroidism and ophthalmopathy. Authors of the study amplified TCR beta CDR3 regions from RNA transcripts. Researchers ran a first-round RT-PCR on the TCR CDR3 using the HTBI primer set. TCRdb itself ran the multiplex PCR reads through MiXCR, one entry per CDR3 protein. Among tens of thousands of distinct CDR3 sequences listed, approximately 52% were seen once. The sample consisted of blood. These TCRs come from a woman aged 35 to 49 with Graves' ophthalmopathy.

This clonotype was counted between two and nine times. Being one base from a much bigger clone, this may be a read error. This rearrangement joins TRBV5-8 to TRBJ2-5; either TRBD1 or TRBD2 may fit D (7 bases each). The germline V gene encodes CDR1 SGHTS and CDR2 YDEGEE. The CDR3 length is 16 residues. Trimming left V 7 bases short and J 4 bases short, with 23 bases between. The CDR3 DNA reads TGTGCCAGCTTTGGGGAGGGACAGAGGAGTGTAGAGACCCAGTACTTC. Translating gives CASFGEGQRSVETQYF.

The chain recombines TRBV12-3 or TRBV12-4 with TRBJ2-5, with 9 bases identical to TRBD2. Losses at the gene ends were 4 bases for V and 5 bases for J; bases not matched to a gene: 11. CDR3 length: 16 residues. The CDR3 DNA sequence: TGTGCCAGCAGTTATAGCGGGAGCTCCTACAATGAGACCCAGTACTTC. The encoded protein is CASSYSGSSYNETQYF.

The chain couples TRBV28 to TRBJ2-1; 7 nucleotides align to TRBD1. The CDR3 contains 14 residues. V trimming: 5 bases; J trimming: 9 bases; junction bases outside the gene matches: 10. Germline assignment: CDR1 MDHEN and CDR2 SYDVKM. This CDR3 reads CASSTQGLDGEQFF. For the CDR3, the DNA is TGTGCCAGCAGTACACAGGGGTTGGATGGTGAGCAGTTCTTC.

Within the sample, this clonotype is medium-sized (0.01 to 0.1%). The V call is TRBV10-2, the J call TRBJ2-7; the D gene is possibly TRBD1 (5 bases). Germline V gene lookup returns CDR1 WSHSY and CDR2 SAAADI. V lost 6 bases and J 5 bases, leaving 11 bases between the germline ends. The CDR3 runs to 12 residues. Here the CDR3 DNA reads TGCGCCAGCAGCGCAGGGTACCACGAGCAGTACTTC. This gives the protein CASSAGYHEQYF.

This clonotype was observed many times. The chain combines TRBV30 with TRBJ1-3; D ambiguous. Per the germline V gene, CDR1 is GTSNPN and CDR2 is SVGIG (reference sequence). This CDR3 region has 13 residues. V was clipped by 0 bases and J by 6 bases, with 9 bases between them. The CDR3: CAWSVVGINTIYF. Written as DNA, the CDR3 is TGTGCCTGGAGTGTAGTCGGGATAAACACCATATATTTT.

The table lists this clonotype with many counts. The chain is built from TRBV5-1 and TRBJ2-1, with D possibly matching TRBD2 (7 bases). The CDR3 has 17 amino acids. Germline V gene sequence: CDR1 SGHRS, CDR2 YFSETQ. V lost 2 bases and J 1 base, leaving 16 bases between the germline ends. The CDR3 DNA sequence: TGCGCCAGCAGCTTACTCTTCAGCGGGACATCCTACAATGAGCAGTTCTTC. Its protein product is CASSLLFSGTSYNEQFF.

The gene calls are TRBV2 and TRBJ2-7, with a tentative D call TRBD2 (5 bases). CDR3 size: 15 residues. Trimming took off 5 bases at V and 1 base at J, with 15 bases between the two ends. Germline V gene sequence: CDR1 SNHLY, CDR2 FYNNEI. The CDR3 nucleotides read TGTGCCAGCAGTTCGGGAAGCCGATATTCCTACGAGCAGTACTTC. Translating it yields CASSSGSRYSYEQYF.

This clonotype has ten or more counts. The chain links TRBV10-2 to TRBJ2-5, with TRBD2 matching 8 bases. Trimming at V came to 6 bases and at J to 3 bases, leaving 9 bases not matched to a gene. The CDR3 is 15 amino acids. Germline V gene sequence: CDR1 WSHSY, CDR2 SAAADI. The CDR3 spells CASRMGLGLKETQYF. The CDR3 nucleotides read TGCGCCAGCAGAATGGGACTAGGGTTGAAAGAGACCCAGTACTTC.

On this clonotype itself: This sequence may be a read error, since a much larger clone differs from it by one base. The CDR3 spells CASSLGLARGQGRTDTQYF. The CDR3 nucleotides are TGTGCCAGCAGCCTCGGACTAGCGAGGGGGCAAGGTCGGACAGATACGCAGTATTTT. V and J are TRBV6-5 and TRBJ2-3, with 9 bases identical to TRBD2. With V trimmed by 6 bases and J by 3 bases, 19 bases remained unmatched. Germline values: CDR1 MNHEY, CDR2 SVGAGI. The CDR3 is made up of 19 amino acids.

This clonotype was observed many times. Here the CDR3 omits its conserved ending phenylalanine or tryptophan, so a read error is the likely source. It is unclear where the CDR3 begins or ends on the DNA, so no DNA is shown, and the CDR3 is as TCRdb lists it. The rearrangement links TRBV7-2 to TRBJ2-6. Ends included, the CDR3 has 8 residues. The V gene's germline CDR1 is SGHTA and CDR2 FQGNSA. The CDR3: CASSPRTS.

This clonotype is judged medium-sized (0.01 to 0.1%). The genes are TRBV29-1 and TRBJ2-1; TRBD2 matches 12 bases. This CDR3 is built from 16 residues. Germline V gene lookup returns CDR1 SQVTM and CDR2 ANQGSEA. V was pared by 5 bases and J by 0 bases, with 5 bases of the junction left unmatched. The DNA for the CDR3 is TGCAGCGTTTCTAGCGGGAGGGGATTCTCCTACAATGAGCAGTTCTTC. Translated, it gives CSVSSGRGFSYNEQFF.

This clonotype was found many times. An end of the junction differs from the germline gene, which may be a read error. The gene calls are TRBV12-3 or TRBV12-4 and TRBJ2-3, with 12 positions matching TRBD2. This CDR3 has 15 amino acids. CDR3 region: CVSSRLAGVEDTQYF. CDR3 nucleotide sequence: TGTGTCAGCAGCCGACTAGCGGGAGTTGAAGATACGCAGTATTTT.

The chain is built from TRBV7-9 and TRBJ1-6; the D gene is possibly TRBD1 (5 bases). Trimming took off 4 bases at V and 7 bases at J, with 11 bases between the two ends. Per germline, CDR1 SEHNR and CDR2 FQNEAQ (reference sequence). The CDR3 extends over 14 amino acids. CDR3 DNA sequence: TGTGCCAGCAGCTCCAGGGATTGGAATTCACCCCTCCACTTT. It specifies CASSSRDWNSPLHF. Together with reference TRBV7-9 and TRBJ1-6, the CDR3 gives the full variable domain: DTGVSQNPRHKITKRGQNVTFRCDPISEHNRLYWYRQTLGQGPEFLTYFQNEAQLEKSRLLSDRFSAERPKGSFSTLEIQRTEQGDSAMYLCASSSRDWNSPLHFGNGTRLTVT.

This clonotype was recorded only once. The chain uses TRBV10-3 and TRBJ2-3, with 15 bases identical to TRBD2. The germline V gene has CDR1 ENHRY and CDR2 SYGVKD. CDR3 length equals 17 residues. V shed 2 bases and J 4 bases; nucleotides not matched to a gene: 4. The CDR3 protein is CAISELRTSGGADTQYF. CDR3 coding DNA: TGTGCCATCAGTGAGCTCCGGACTAGCGGGGGGGCAGATACGCAGTATTTT.

The chain recombines TRBV20-1 with TRBJ2-1; 11 nucleotides agree with TRBD2. The V and J ends lost 5 bases and 8 bases, in that order; junction bases with no gene match: 14. Looked up from germline, CDR1 is DFQATT and CDR2 is SNEGSKA (reference sequence). This CDR3 has 16 residues. The CDR3 bases are TGCAGTGCTCTCCCCTTTAGCGGGGGGGCAGTATATGAGCAGTTCTTC. This gives the protein CSALPFSGGAVYEQFF.

The chain employs TRBV20-1 and TRBJ1-1, with D tentatively TRBD1 (6 bases). Trimming pared 5 bases from V and 3 bases from J, leaving 19 bases between. This CDR3 has 15 residues. CDR1 DFQATT and CDR2 SNEGSKA come from the germline V gene (reference sequence). The CDR3 region has the DNA TGCAGTGCTGGACAGCCGAGAGGAAGGGACACTGAAGCTTTCTTT. Amino acids: CSAGQPRGRDTEAFF.

This clonotype was found once. The V and J genes are TRBV11-2 and TRBJ1-3; D not certain. CDR3 length: 16 residues. The V and J ends lost 2 bases and 6 bases respectively, with 17 bases between them. Germline values: CDR1 SGHAT, CDR2 FQNNGV. The CDR3 DNA reads as TGTGCCAGCAGCTTAATCACCAGGAAGGAGGCAAACACCATATATTTT. Translated, it gives CASSLITRKEANTIYF.

The chain combines TRBV7-2 with TRBJ2-7; TRBD2 matches 11 bases. CDR3 length equals 15 residues. V trimming: 1 base; J trimming: 5 bases; junction bases outside the gene matches: 4. Germline loops: CDR1 SGHTA, CDR2 FQGNSA. The CDR3 sequence: CASSLVTSGSNEQYF. Written as DNA, the CDR3 is TGTGCCAGCAGCTTAGTCACTAGCGGGAGCAACGAGCAGTACTTC.

The chain couples TRBV19 to TRBJ2-1; the D is unclear. The V end was cut by 1 base, the J end by 8 bases, with 12 bases between. CDR1 is LNHDA, CDR2 SQIVND, per germline (reference sequence). The CDR3 totals 14 residues. The CDR3 protein is CASSIAGKGYEQFF. The DNA of the CDR3 is TGTGCCAGTAGTATAGCTGGGAAAGGTTATGAGCAGTTCTTC.

The CDR3 DNA reads TGTGCCAGTAGTATTCTAGCGGGTTCCAACGGCTACACCTTC. Its protein is CASSILAGSNGYTF. V is TRBV19 and J is TRBJ1-2; D is undetermined. The germline V gene has CDR1 LNHDA and CDR2 SQIVND (reference sequence). The V end was cut by 3 bases, the J end by 8 bases, with 16 bases between. The CDR3 length is 14 residues.